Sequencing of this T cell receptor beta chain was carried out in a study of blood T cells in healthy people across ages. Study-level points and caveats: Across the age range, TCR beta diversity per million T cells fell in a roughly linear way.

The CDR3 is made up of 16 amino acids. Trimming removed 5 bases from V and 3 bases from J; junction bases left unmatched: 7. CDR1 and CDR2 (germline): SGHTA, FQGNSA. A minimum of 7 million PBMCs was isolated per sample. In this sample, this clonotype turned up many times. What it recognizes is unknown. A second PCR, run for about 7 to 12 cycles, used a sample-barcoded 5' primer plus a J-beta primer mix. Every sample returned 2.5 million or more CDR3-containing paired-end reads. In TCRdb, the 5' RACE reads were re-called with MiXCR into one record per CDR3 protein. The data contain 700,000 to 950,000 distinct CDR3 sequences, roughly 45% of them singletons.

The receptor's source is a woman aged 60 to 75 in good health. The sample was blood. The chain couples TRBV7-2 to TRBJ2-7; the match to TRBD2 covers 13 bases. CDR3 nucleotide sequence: TGTGCCAGCAGCGCAGGACTAGCGGGAGCGGGCTACGAGCAGTACTTC. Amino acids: CASSAGLAGAGYEQYF.